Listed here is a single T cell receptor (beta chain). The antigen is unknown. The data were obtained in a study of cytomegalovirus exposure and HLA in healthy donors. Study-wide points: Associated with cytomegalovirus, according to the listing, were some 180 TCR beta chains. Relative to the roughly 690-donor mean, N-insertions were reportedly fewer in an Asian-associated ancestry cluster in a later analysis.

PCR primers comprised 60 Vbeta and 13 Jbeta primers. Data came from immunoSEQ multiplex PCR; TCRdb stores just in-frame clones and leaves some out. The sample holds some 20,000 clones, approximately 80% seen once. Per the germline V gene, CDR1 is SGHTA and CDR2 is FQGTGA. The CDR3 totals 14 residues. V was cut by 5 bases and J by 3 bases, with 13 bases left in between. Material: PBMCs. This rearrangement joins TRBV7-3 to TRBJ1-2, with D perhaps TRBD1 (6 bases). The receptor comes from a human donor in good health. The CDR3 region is CASSPTPGDYGYTF. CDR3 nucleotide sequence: TGTGCCAGCAGCCCTACCCCAGGGGACTATGGCTACACCTTC.